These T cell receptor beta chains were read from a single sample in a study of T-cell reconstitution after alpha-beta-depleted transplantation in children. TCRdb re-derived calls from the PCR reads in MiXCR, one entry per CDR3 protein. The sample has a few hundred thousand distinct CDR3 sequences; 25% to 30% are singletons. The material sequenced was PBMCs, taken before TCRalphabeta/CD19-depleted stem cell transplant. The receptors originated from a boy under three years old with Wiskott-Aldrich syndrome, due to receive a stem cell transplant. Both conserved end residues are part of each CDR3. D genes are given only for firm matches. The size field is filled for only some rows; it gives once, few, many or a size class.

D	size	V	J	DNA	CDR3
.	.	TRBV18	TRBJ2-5	TGTGCCAGCTCACCAAAGGCTGAAGAGACCCAGTACTTC	CASSPKAEETQYF
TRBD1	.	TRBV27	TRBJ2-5	TGTGCCAGCAGGAGGGGGCTGGGCCAAGAGACCCAGTACTTC	CASRRGLGQETQYF
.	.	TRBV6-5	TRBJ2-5	TGTGCCAGCAGTTACACCTCAATAGGGACCCAGTACTTC	CASSYTSIGTQYF
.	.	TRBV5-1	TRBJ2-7	TGCGCCAGCAGCTTAACTCTGGGCGAGCAGTACTTC	CASSLTLGEQYF
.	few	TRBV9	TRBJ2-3	TGTGCCAGCAGCGCAATTGGGTGGGACACAGATACGCAGTATTTT	CASSAIGWDTDTQYF
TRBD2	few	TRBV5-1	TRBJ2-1	TGCGCCAGCAGCTTGGTAGCGGGAGGGCCCGGCAATGAGCAGTTCTTC	CASSLVAGGPGNEQFF
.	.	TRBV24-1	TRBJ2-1	TGTGCCACCAGTGATTGGGCTAGGGCGCAGTTCTTC	CATSDWARAQFF
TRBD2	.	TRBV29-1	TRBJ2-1	TGCAGCGTGACAGACGGCGGGGGTTACAATGAGCAGTTCTTC	CSVTDGGGYNEQFF
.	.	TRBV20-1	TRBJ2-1	TGCAGTGCTGCCCCCCGGGAGATTCTTACTGAGCAGTTCTTC	CSAAPREILTEQFF
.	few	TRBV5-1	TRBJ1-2	TGCGCCAGCAGCTTGGGCCTAACAGGAGGTTATGGCTACACCTTC	CASSLGLTGGYGYTF
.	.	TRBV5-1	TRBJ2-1	TGCGCCAGCAGCCCCGAGGGTGGGGGGGGGCATGAGCAGTTCTTC	CASSPEGGGGHEQFF
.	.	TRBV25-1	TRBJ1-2	TGTGCCAGCAGTGAAAATCCAGGCCATGGCTACACCTTC	CASSENPGHGYTF
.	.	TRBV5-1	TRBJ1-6	TGCGCCAGCAGTGAGGGGAGCGGCAATTCACCCCTCCACTTT	CASSEGSGNSPLHF
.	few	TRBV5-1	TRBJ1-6	TGCGCCAGCAGCGCCCTCATTCACGGCTCCTATAATTCACCCCTCCACTTT	CASSALIHGSYNSPLHF
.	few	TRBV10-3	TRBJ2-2	TGTGCCATCCGGAGGCTACTGACGAACACCGGGGAGCTGTTTTTT	CAIRRLLTNTGELFF
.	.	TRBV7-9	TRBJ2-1	TGTGCCAGCAGCTTGACTTCACGGGGCCCCTACAATGAGCAGTTCTTC	CASSLTSRGPYNEQFF
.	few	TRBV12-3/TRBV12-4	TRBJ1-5	TGTGCCAGCAGCCGAGGTGGGGGTTATCAGCCCCAGCATTTT	CASSRGGGYQPQHF
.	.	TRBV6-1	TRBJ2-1	TGTGCCAGCAGCGGACCCTTGGGGCTCTCCTACAATGAGCAGTTCTTC	CASSGPLGLSYNEQFF
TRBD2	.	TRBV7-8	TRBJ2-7	TGTGCCAGCAGCCCAAGGCCGCTAGCGGGCGGCTACGAGCAGTACTTC	CASSPRPLAGGYEQYF
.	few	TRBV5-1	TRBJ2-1	TGCGCCAGCAGCCCTCTTCGAGGGGGTGAGCAGTTCTTC	CASSPLRGGEQFF
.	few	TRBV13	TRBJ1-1	TGTGCCAGCAGCCCCAATTACAGGACTGAAGCTTTCTTT	CASSPNYRTEAFF
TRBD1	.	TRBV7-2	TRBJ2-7	TGTGCCAGCAGCTTAGCGACCGGGACAGGAGCGTACGAGCAGTACTTC	CASSLATGTGAYEQYF
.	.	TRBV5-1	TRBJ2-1	TGCGCCAGCAGCTCGCTCGCTGCAGATGAGCAGTTCTTC	CASSSLAADEQFF
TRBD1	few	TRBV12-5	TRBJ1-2	TGTGCTAGTGGTTCTGACAGGGAGATGAACTATGGCTACACCTTC	CASGSDREMNYGYTF
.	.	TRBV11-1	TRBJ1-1	TGTGCCAGCAGCCGTCCCGGGGGACACCGAGCCTTGAACACTGAAGCTTTCTTT	CASSRPGGHRALNTEAFF
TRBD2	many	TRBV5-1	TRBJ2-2	TGCGCCAGCAGCGTACTAGCGGCCAAGGGAACCGGGGAGCTGTTTTTT	CASSVLAAKGTGELFF
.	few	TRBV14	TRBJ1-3	TGTGCCAGCAGCCAAGTCCGTGGAAACACCATATATTTT	CASSQVRGNTIYF
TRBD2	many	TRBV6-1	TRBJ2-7	TGTGCCAGCACCGGACTAGCGGGAATTCAGTACGAGCAGTACTTC	CASTGLAGIQYEQYF
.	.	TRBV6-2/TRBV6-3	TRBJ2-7	TGTGCCAGCAGACCTGGACCTTTGCGAGCGGCAAGGCAGTACTTC	CASRPGPLRAARQYF
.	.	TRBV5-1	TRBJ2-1	TGCGCCAGCAGCGAAATGCAAAATCAGGGTTTCTTTTACAATGAGCAGTTCTTC	CASSEMQNQGFFYNEQFF
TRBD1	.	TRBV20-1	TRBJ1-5	TGCAGTGTTGGGGACAGGGGAGACAATCAGCCCCAGCATTTT	CSVGDRGDNQPQHF
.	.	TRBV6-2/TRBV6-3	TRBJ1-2	TGTGCCAGCAGCCGTCCGTTGGGGGATGGCTACACCTTC	CASSRPLGDGYTF